Listed below are T cell receptor beta chains from one sample, sequenced in a study of blood T cell repertoires in COVID-19. This table comes from immunoSEQ multiplex PCR, and its TCRdb copy is limited to in-frame clones, with some not included. In the table there are about 200,000 clones, around nine tenths of which are singletons. Sequenced material: peripheral blood. The receptor set was obtained from a man between 40 and 49 years old with active or convalescent COVID-19. Both conserved end residues are part of each CDR3. The D gene is left open where the match is weak.

j_call v_call d_call cdr3_aa
TRBJ1-4 TRBV5-1 . CASRVSTGEKLFF
TRBJ1-2 TRBV11-3 . CASRGSGGYTF
TRBJ1-3 TRBV3-1/TRBV3-2 . CASSHSGAISGNTIYF
TRBJ1-2 TRBV12-5 . CASGQLADGAGGYTF
TRBJ1-2 TRBV5-1 . CASSPSGQEGNGYTF
TRBJ2-7 TRBV28 . CASSLWGQGRDEQYF
TRBJ2-7 TRBV28 . CASLVRGKYEQYF
TRBJ1-4 TRBV5-6 . CASSLGRGLTNEKLFF
TRBJ1-1 TRBV28 TRBD1 CASSSQGARDTEAFF
TRBJ1-6 TRBV6-5 TRBD1 CASRPGTGLSPLHF
TRBJ2-1 TRBV7-2 TRBD1 CASSHRGGEQFF
TRBJ1-5 TRBV6-4 TRBD1 CASRAGTGWDQPQHF
TRBJ1-1 TRBV19 . CASSLARENTEAFF
TRBJ2-5 TRBV5-4 TRBD2 CASSNVAGGRETQYF
TRBJ1-4 TRBV7-2 TRBD1 CASTGATGRPTNEKLFF
TRBJ1-5 TRBV6-4 TRBD1 CASSPSRGDQPQHF
TRBJ2-5 TRBV5-6 TRBD2 CASSLALAGGRETQYF
TRBJ2-7 TRBV29-1 . CSVTPRLEGVRYEQYF
TRBJ2-1 TRBV28 TRBD2 CASSFAGDKFF